This TCR beta chain was observed in a study of T-cell memory formation after mild COVID-19. Looking at the study overall: Clusters of TCRs were largely donor specific. Overall study results and limits: Contracting CD4+ clones lay largely in CM and EM, with CD8+ ones residing in EMRA. Among clones contracting day 15 to 85, CD4/CD8 was balanced, whereas later expanders leaned CD4+.

TCRdb analysed the 5' RACE reads with MiXCR anew, one entry per CDR3 protein. The sample carries about 390,000 distinct CDR3 sequences, roughly 15% recorded once. As concerns this clonotype: Its antigen remains unknown.

The receptor's source is a man aged 18 to 30 who had mild COVID-19 (a few samples of this study predate the infection). Cell type and time point are not known. The sequenced material came from PBMCs or a T cell subset sorted from them (not recorded which).

DNA for the CDR3: TGTGCCAGCTCACCGATGGGGGCAGCTGGGGCCAACGTCCTGACTTTC. Protein sequence: CASSPMGAAGANVLTF. The gene calls are TRBV18 and TRBJ2-6; possibly TRBD1 for D (6 bases). The CDR3 runs to 16 residues. Germline V CDR1 and CDR2: KGHSH, LQKENI. Trimming pared 3 bases from V and 2 bases from J, leaving 11 bases between.